Sequencing of this T cell receptor beta chain was carried out in a study of T cell repertoires in ileal Crohn's disease (dated by TCRdb to between 2018 and 2020). Study-level background: The median duration of disease was approximately 7.9 years, and at the time of surgery 35% to 45% of patients were active smokers. A total of about 170 mucosal samples from some 60 patients were sequenced, with samples obtained at several locations on the surgical specimen and at postoperative endoscopy. Running in parallel with the study was a multicentre cohort set up to find predictors of early endoscopic recurrence following ileocolonic resection. Postoperative therapy was given to about half of the patients, with thiopurines administered to roughly twelve patients and anti-TNF agents administered to under 20 patients. Every patient underwent surgery because of a complication, which was stricturing disease in around 60% of cases and penetrating disease in about 39%. The TCR repertoire was analysed in approximately 61 patients with Crohn's disease drawn from a prospective multicentre cohort. A Rutgeerts score above i0 was used to define endoscopic postoperative recurrence.

For commercial TCRB immunosequencing, approximately 460 nanograms of biopsy DNA were submitted for each sample. A two-step, amplification bias-controlled multiplex PCR was used by Adaptive Biotechnology to amplify CDR3 regions from genomic DNA. Primers covering every V and J gene segment were used in the first PCR, while barcodes and Illumina adapters were added in the second PCR. CDR3 libraries were sequenced using an Illumina instrument. The published analysis was carried out like this. Analysis combined the vendor-provided pipelines with custom analysis of raw data in R/Bioconductor under R version 3.3.0. Clonality, which ranges from 0 to 1, was calculated as the inverse of the normalised Shannon entropy across all productive clones. High-frequency clones were defined as the share of the repertoire occupied by the top 100 clones, with only clones passing a 95% confidence test being retained. Overlap between samples was measured with the Morisita-Horn index, while repertoire diversity was measured with the Simpson index. TCRdb retrieved this table from immuneACCESS and kept in-frame rearrangements only. Not all clones are present; in checked studies, unresolved V genes account for under half, and no reason is known for the remainder. V and J calls and clone size are as listed in that table; D and trimming were resolved from the DNA. This sample comprises about 14,000 clones, about 82% of them detected only once. The ten largest clones represent 5.5% to 7% of the sample.

V is reduced by 6 bases and J by 2 bases, leaving a spacing of 20 bases between them. Sequences LNHDA (CDR1) and SQIVND (CDR2) are obtained from the germline V gene (reference sequence). The CDR3, from cysteine to phenylalanine, totals 17 residues. Only the CDR3 portion is preserved as DNA: 51 bases, with reading frame beginning at the first base. With respect to this clone: There is no known antigen for this receptor. Base quality data are lacking; no much larger clone is found one base away.

Eligible patients were adults with ileal or ileocolonic Crohn's disease who had an indication for ileocolonic resection. Before DNA extraction, whole ileal mucosal biopsies were kept frozen at -80 degrees C. Genomic DNA was extracted from frozen whole biopsies using a TRizol-based method and was quantified with a NanoDrop 2000 spectrophotometer. Broader findings and caveats from the paper: Compared with non-smokers, patients who were active smokers at surgery showed a significantly higher proportion of clonal expansions (about 27% vs 20%, p=0.02). Higher high-frequency clone percentages at surgery were associated with endoscopic recurrence; all patients with clonality above 26.8% (18/57) had recurrence. Mucosal CD4 and CD8 T cells were sorted and sequenced only in a subgroup of patients, the size of which was not stated. Sorted CD8 T cells carried more high-frequency clones than CD4 T cells, suggesting mucosal expansions were mainly CD8.

This clonotype was sampled from an adult with Crohn's disease. The material sequenced was ileal tissue. The sequence links TRBV19 to TRBJ1-3; perhaps TRBD1 is the D gene, with 6 bases matching. CDR3 reads: CASRGFTGRQAGNTIYF. The DNA sequence is TGTGCCAGTAGGGGGTTTACCGGTCGACAGGCTGGAAACACCATATATTTT.